This entry lists 12 T cell receptor beta chains sequenced from one sample in a study of blood T cell repertoires in COVID-19. Data came from immunoSEQ multiplex PCR; TCRdb stores just in-frame clones and leaves some out. The table shows 15,000 to 20,000 clones, with 90% to 95% occurring only once. Sequenced material: peripheral blood. The receptors stem from a woman aged 45-65 years with active COVID-19.

The genes are TRBV30 and TRBJ1-2; D is uncertain. The CDR3 sequence is 15 residues long. The V end lost 0 bases, the J end lost 7 bases, and 18 bases lay between the germline ends. From germline, CDR1 is GTSNPN and CDR2 SVGIG (reference sequence). CDR3 coding DNA: TGTGCCTGGAGTGTAATGGCCAGAGGTGAATCTGGCTACACCTTC. As protein: CAWSVMARGESGYTF.

The V call is TRBV10-1, the J call TRBJ2-3; the D is unclear. This CDR3 has 11 residues. The V end lost 4 bases, the J end lost 3 bases, and 2 bases lay between the germline ends. Germline CDR1 reads WNHNN; CDR2 reads SYGVQD (reference sequence). The CDR3: CASSATDTQYF. The CDR3 DNA reads TGCGCCAGCAGTGCGACAGATACGCAGTATTTT.

The chain links TRBV7-2 to TRBJ1-6; D call uncertain. V shed 3 bases and J shed 6 bases, with 9 bases lying between them. Looked up from germline, CDR1 is SGHTA and CDR2 is FQGNSA. This CDR3 is built from 14 residues. CDR3 amino acids: CASSFRQRNSPLHF. CDR3 nucleotides: TGTGCCAGCAGCTTTCGACAACGTAATTCACCCCTCCACTTT.

The chain has TRBV9 and TRBJ2-2; a weak D match, TRBD1 (6 bases). The germline CDR1 and CDR2 sequences are SGDLS and YYNGEE. The CDR3 contains 17 residues. The ends were cut back, 0 bases at V and 1 base at J, with 13 bases in the middle. The CDR3 sequence: CASSVEVWGQNTGELFF. The CDR3 nucleotides are TGTGCCAGCAGCGTAGAAGTCTGGGGACAGAACACCGGGGAGCTGTTTTTT.

This clone was found once. The chain uses TRBV12-5 and TRBJ2-2, with 7 bases lining up with TRBD2. The ends lost 0 bases at V and 4 bases at J; junction bases unmatched: 8. The CDR3 is 17 amino acids. The germline gives CDR1 LGHNT, CDR2 FRNRAP. The CDR3 spells CASGLVGGSMSTGELFF. DNA of the CDR3: TGTGCTAGTGGTTTGGTAGGCGGGAGCATGAGCACCGGGGAGCTGTTTTTT.

The chain joins TRBV28 to TRBJ2-1; tentative D call: TRBD1 (5 bases). Germline assignment: CDR1 MDHEN and CDR2 SYDVKM. This CDR3 spans 16 amino acids. Trimming removed 5 bases at V and 3 bases at J, with 17 bases between. The CDR3 here is CASSPGPGRVYNEQFF. The CDR3 region has the DNA TGTGCCAGCAGTCCCGGGCCGGGCAGGGTCTACAATGAGCAGTTCTTC.

V gene TRBV28 combines with J gene TRBJ2-7; 13 bases are shared with TRBD2. V lost 5 bases, J lost 3 bases, and 10 bases stayed unmatched. Germline-derived CDR1 and CDR2 are MDHEN and SYDVKM. The CDR3 is made up of 17 amino acids. CDR3 nucleotides: TGTGCCAGCAGTACGCGACTAGCGGGAGGCCAGCTCTACGAGCAGTACTTC. Its protein product is CASSTRLAGGQLYEQYF.

The CDR3, as DNA: TGTGCCAGCTCCCCCGGACTAGCGGGAGCAATAGAGCAGTTCTTC. As protein: CASSPGLAGAIEQFF. The chain has TRBV18 and TRBJ2-1; 13 positions match TRBD2. The CDR3 totals 15 residues. Per germline, CDR1 KGHSH and CDR2 LQKENI. Trimming cost V 6 bases and J 10 bases; bases outside gene matches: 9.

The rearrangement joins TRBV7-9 to TRBJ2-2; 9 nucleotides agree with TRBD1. The CDR3 has 15 residues. J gave up 9 bases and V 5 bases, and 10 bases lay outside the gene matches. In germline, CDR1 is SEHNR, CDR2 FQNEAQ (reference sequence). CDR3 amino acids: CASSPSGTGSRELFF. The CDR3 DNA sequence: TGTGCCAGCAGCCCATCCGGGACAGGGTCCCGGGAGCTGTTTTTT.

This rearrangement joins TRBV2 to TRBJ1-2; D is uncertain. Germline CDR1 is SNHLY and CDR2 is FYNNEI. The ends were cut back, 7 bases at V and 0 bases at J, with 6 bases in the middle. The CDR3 loop spans 12 amino acids. The CDR3 is CASNPANYGYTF. CDR3 nucleotides: TGTGCCAGCAATCCAGCTAACTATGGCTACACCTTC.

The chain uses TRBV5-1 and TRBJ1-1, with TRBD1 identical over 10 bases. The J segment lost 4 bases and the V segment lost 4 bases, leaving 7 bases of the junction unmatched. In germline, CDR1 is SGHRS, CDR2 YFSETQ. The CDR3 covers 15 residues. The CDR3 nucleotides are TGCGCCAGCAGCGGACGACAGGGGGCAGGCACTGAAGCTTTCTTT. The encoded protein is CASSGRQGAGTEAFF.

CDR3 sequence reads: CASSSFYEQFF. For the CDR3, the DNA is TGTGCCAGCAGTTCCTTCTATGAGCAGTTCTTC. The genes are TRBV6-5 and TRBJ2-1; the D is unclear. The CDR3 is made up of 11 amino acids. CDR1 is MNHEY and CDR2 is SVGAGI in the germline V gene. V lost 4 bases to trimming and J lost 8 bases, with 6 bases between them.